The 14 T cell receptor beta chains listed next were all sequenced from one sample in a study of identifying expanded T cells in peripheral blood. Assay used: immunoSEQ multiplex PCR; TCRdb lists only in-frame clones, some missing. The data show around 78,000 clones, 70% to 90% seen once. Sequences were obtained from blood. The receptors derive from a person aged 18 to 69 in good health.

This rearrangement joins TRBV29-1 to TRBJ2-5, with D uncertain. The germline V and J ends were trimmed by 3 bases and 4 bases, with 12 bases remaining between them. Germline assignment: CDR1 SQVTM and CDR2 ANQGSEA. The CDR3 has 13 residues. The DNA of the CDR3 is TGCAGCGTTGAGCCTCTTTGGTCAGAGACCCAGTACTTC. Its protein product is CSVEPLWSETQYF.

The rearrangement joins TRBV27 to TRBJ2-5; D is unresolved. V lost 2 bases and J 3 bases, leaving 13 bases between the germline ends. The CDR3 loop spans 15 amino acids. CDR1 is MNHEY, CDR2 SMNVEV, per germline (reference sequence). The CDR3 protein is CASSLRLGLEETQYF. CDR3 sequence (DNA): TGTGCCAGCAGTTTAAGGCTAGGGTTGGAAGAGACCCAGTACTTC.

The chain has TRBV5-8 and TRBJ2-4; 9 positions agree with TRBD1. In germline, CDR1 is SGHTS, CDR2 YDEGEE. The CDR3 loop spans 15 amino acids. The trim removed 0 bases at V and 9 bases at J, leaving 7 bases unmatched. The CDR3 loop reads CASSLDWTGVTIQYF. The DNA for the CDR3 is TGTGCCAGCAGCTTGGATTGGACAGGGGTGACCATTCAGTACTTC. The full variable domain, completed using reference TRBV5-8 and TRBJ2-4, is EAGVTQSPTHLIKTRGQQATLRCSPISGHTSVYWYQQALGLGLQFLLWYDEGEERNRGNFPPRFSGRQFPNYSSELNVNALELEDSALYLCASSLDWTGVTIQYFGAGTRLSVL.

The V and J genes are TRBV7-2 and TRBJ2-3, with D perhaps TRBD2 (6 bases). Germline V gene lookup returns CDR1 SGHTA and CDR2 FQGNSA. The CDR3 spans 12 residues. The ends were cut back, 7 bases at V and 8 bases at J, with 13 bases in the middle. The CDR3: CASTATGATQYF. Here the CDR3 DNA reads TGTGCCAGCACCGCAACGGGAGCTACGCAGTATTTT.

The rearrangement joins TRBV28 to TRBJ2-4, with 9 bases identical to TRBD1. The junction had 12 bases not matched to a gene; V was cut back by 11 bases and J by 4 bases. In germline, CDR1 is MDHEN, CDR2 SYDVKM. The CDR3 is 15 residues long. The CDR3 DNA sequence: TGTGCCGTCAGAGAGACAGGGGGAGGGAAAAACATTCAGTACTTC. This codes for CAVRETGGGKNIQYF.

The V call is TRBV7-9, the J call TRBJ2-7; 9 nucleotides agree with TRBD1. The junction had 3 bases not matched to a gene; V was cut back by 5 bases and J by 1 base. This CDR3 has 14 residues. Germline values: CDR1 SEHNR, CDR2 FQNEAQ (reference sequence). CDR3 bases: TGTGCCAGCAGCCGGGGGACAGGGTCCTACGAGCAGTACTTC. Its translation is CASSRGTGSYEQYF.

The chain recombines TRBV6-1 with TRBJ1-5; the D gene is possibly TRBD1 (6 bases). V was clipped by 5 bases and J by 1 base, with 12 bases between them. Germline assignment: CDR1 MNHNS and CDR2 SASEGT. The CDR3 spans 15 residues. In DNA form, the CDR3 reads TGTGCCAGCAGTCCCCGGACAGAAAGCAATCAGCCCCAGCATTTT. Translated, it gives CASSPRTESNQPQHF.

The chain recombines TRBV14 with TRBJ1-1; D possibly corresponds to TRBD1 (5 bases). Trimming pared 3 bases from V and 4 bases from J, leaving 12 bases between. Germline V gene data show CDR1 as SGHDN and CDR2 as FVKESK. The CDR3 runs 14 residues. The CDR3 coding sequence is TGTGCCAGCAGCCAGCTAGGGGTGGGCACTGAAGCTTTCTTT. Protein sequence: CASSQLGVGTEAFF.

The chain uses TRBV28 and TRBJ1-2, with 9 positions matching TRBD1. This CDR3 has 15 amino acids. Unmatched junction bases numbered 12, after V lost 5 bases and J lost 8 bases. Germline CDR1 and CDR2: MDHEN and SYDVKM. The CDR3, as DNA: TGTGCCAGCAGTCCCCCCGGGACAGGGACAGGGGGCTACACCTTC. It encodes CASSPPGTGTGGYTF.

DNA of the CDR3: TGTGCCAGCAGTTCACTAGCGGGAGTGTCCTACAATGAGCAGTTCTTC. Translation: CASSSLAGVSYNEQFF. The J gene is TRBJ2-1, the V gene TRBV28, with TRBD2 matching over 11 bases. The CDR3 runs 16 residues. Per germline, CDR1 MDHEN and CDR2 SYDVKM. V shed 4 bases, J shed 1 base, and the junction held 3 bases outside the gene matches.

The V gene is TRBV11-2, the J gene TRBJ1-3, with D perhaps TRBD1 (5 bases). Germline-derived CDR1 and CDR2 are SGHAT and FQNNGV. The CDR3 runs to 15 residues. Trimming removed 4 bases from V and 5 bases from J, with 15 bases in between. The CDR3 reads CASSSLRQTRNTIYF. The CDR3 nucleotides are TGTGCCAGCAGCTCCCTACGACAGACAAGAAACACCATATATTTT.

This chain joins TRBV28 and TRBJ2-2, with 8 nucleotides matching TRBD1. With 4 bases clipped from V and 0 bases from J, the junction kept 1 base outside the gene matches. Germline assignment: CDR1 MDHEN and CDR2 SYDVKM. This CDR3 has 15 residues. CDR3 in DNA: TGTGCCAGCAGTTCACAGGGGGCGAACACCGGGGAGCTGTTTTTT. This sequence encodes CASSSQGANTGELFF.

The chain carries TRBV7-3 and TRBJ1-1, with 7 bases that match TRBD1. Trimming took 5 bases from V and 4 from J; bases not matched to a gene: 7. Germline CDR1 is SGHTA and CDR2 is FQGTGA. This CDR3 contains 14 residues. CDR3 protein: CASSPTGWGTEAFF. As DNA, the CDR3 is TGTGCCAGCAGCCCGACAGGGTGGGGCACTGAAGCTTTCTTT.

The chain is built from TRBV19 and TRBJ2-1, with D possibly matching TRBD2 (6 bases). Trimming took 7 bases from V and 0 from J, leaving 25 bases between them. Looked up from germline, CDR1 is LNHDA and CDR2 is SQIVND (reference sequence). The CDR3 length is 19 residues. The CDR3: CASKGRAASALSSYNEQFF. For the CDR3, the DNA is TGTGCCAGTAAAGGTCGGGCGGCTAGCGCTCTCAGCTCCTACAATGAGCAGTTCTTC.